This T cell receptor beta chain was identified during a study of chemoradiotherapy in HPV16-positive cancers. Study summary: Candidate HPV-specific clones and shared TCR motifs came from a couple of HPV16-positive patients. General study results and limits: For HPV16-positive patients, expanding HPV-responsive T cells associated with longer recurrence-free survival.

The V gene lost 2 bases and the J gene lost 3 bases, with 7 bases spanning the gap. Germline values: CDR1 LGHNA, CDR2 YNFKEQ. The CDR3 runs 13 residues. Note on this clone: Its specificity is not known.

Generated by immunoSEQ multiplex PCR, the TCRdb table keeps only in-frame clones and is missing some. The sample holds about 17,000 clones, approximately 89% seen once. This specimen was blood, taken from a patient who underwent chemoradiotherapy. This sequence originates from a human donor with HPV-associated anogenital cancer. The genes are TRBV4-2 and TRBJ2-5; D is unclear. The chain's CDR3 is CASSQSREETQYF. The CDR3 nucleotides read TGTGCCAGCAGCCAATCTAGGGAAGAGACCCAGTACTTC.